The source of this T cell receptor (beta chain) is a study of control samples from healthy donors and cancer patients. This CDR3 region has 15 residues. In germline, CDR1 is MNHEY, CDR2 SMNVEV (reference sequence). The germline V and J ends were trimmed by 6 bases and 2 bases, with 16 bases remaining between them. Produced via immunoSEQ multiplex PCR; TCRdb's table is partial and in-frame only. This table has fewer than 300,000 clones, approximately 80% appearing once. This TCR was recovered from a woman between 55 and 75 years old with lung cancer. The V call is TRBV27, the J call TRBJ1-1; D is perhaps TRBD1 (6 bases). The sample was PBMCs. The CDR3, as DNA: TGTGCCAGCAGCTCCGATTCCAGGGGTAACACTGAAGCTTTCTTT. Translation: CASSSDSRGNTEAFF.